This entry lists 3 T cell receptor beta chains sequenced from one sample in a study of shared clonotypes between healthy human individuals. Method: immunoSEQ multiplex PCR; TCRdb's copy keeps in-frame clones and lacks some. The repertoire has 1,400,000 or so clones, 98% of them found once; the top ten carry over 0.3%. Input material: naive CD4+ T cells sorted from blood. Subset described: CD45RA+ positively selected. These receptor sequences come from a man aged 25-40 years in good health.

This rearrangement joins TRBV19 to TRBJ2-1; weak D call: TRBD1 (6 bases). The germline V gene has CDR1 LNHDA and CDR2 SQIVND (reference sequence). V was shortened by 9 bases and J by 15 bases, with 9 bases between the two germline ends. There are 8 residues in the CDR3. CDR3 in amino acids: CARDRPFF. CDR3 sequence (DNA): TGTGCCAGGGACAGACCGTTCTTC.

The chain couples TRBV6-5 to TRBJ2-7, with D possibly being TRBD2 (6 bases). V lost 0 bases and J lost 2, with 11 bases in between. The germline CDR1 and CDR2 sequences are MNHEY and SVGAGI. The CDR3 has 15 amino acids. The chain's CDR3 is CASSYSDYPTYEQYF. The CDR3 coding sequence is TGTGCCAGCAGTTACTCGGACTATCCGACCTACGAGCAGTACTTC.

This sequence joins TRBV10-2 and TRBJ2-7, with TRBD2 as a possible D gene (6 bases). Per the germline V gene, CDR1 is WSHSY and CDR2 is SAAADI. V was shortened by 4 bases and J by 7 bases, with 14 bases between the two germline ends. The CDR3 length is 13 residues. CDR3 sequence reads: CASSVGSGGEQYF. CDR3 in DNA: TGCGCCAGCAGTGTTGGTAGCGGAGGTGAGCAGTACTTC.